Included here is one TCR beta chain sequence, with context. The sample belongs to a study of T cell changes during pregnancy in multiple sclerosis. CDR1 and CDR2 from the germline V gene are GTSNPN and SVGIG (reference sequence). V lost 3 bases, J lost 6 bases, and 6 bases stayed unmatched. CDR3 size: 14 residues. Data came from immunoSEQ multiplex PCR; TCRdb stores just in-frame clones and leaves some out. The repertoire holds 75,000 to 100,000 clones, with approximately 92% as singletons. The rearrangement uses TRBV30 and TRBJ1-5, with 9 bases identical to TRBD1. The source of this sequence is a female donor with multiple sclerosis, enrolled in a pregnancy study. The specimen comprised peripheral blood, sampled after pregnancy. CDR3 DNA sequence: TGTGCCTGGAGACTACAGGGGGCAGGTCAGCCCCAGCATTTT. This encodes CAWRLQGAGQPQHF.